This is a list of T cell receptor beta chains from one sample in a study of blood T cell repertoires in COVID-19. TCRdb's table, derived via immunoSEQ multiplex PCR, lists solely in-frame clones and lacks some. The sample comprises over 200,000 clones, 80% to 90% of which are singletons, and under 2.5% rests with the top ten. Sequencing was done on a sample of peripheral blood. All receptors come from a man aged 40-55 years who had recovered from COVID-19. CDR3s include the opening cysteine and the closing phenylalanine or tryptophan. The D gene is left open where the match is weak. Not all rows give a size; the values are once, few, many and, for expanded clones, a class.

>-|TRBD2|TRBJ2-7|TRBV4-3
CASSQVVTGGYEQYF
TGCGCCAGCAGCCAAGTCGTGACGGGAGGGTACGAGCAGTACTTC
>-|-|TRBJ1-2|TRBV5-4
CASSLRGGGYTF
TGTGCCAGCAGCTTGAGGGGTGGGGGCTACACCTTC
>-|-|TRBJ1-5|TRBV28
CASSFSEPGKSNQPQHF
TGTGCCAGCAGTTTTTCAGAGCCGGGGAAGAGCAATCAGCCCCAGCATTTT
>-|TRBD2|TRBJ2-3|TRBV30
CAWTFGGADTQYF
TGTGCCTGGACCTTCGGGGGGGCAGATACGCAGTATTTT
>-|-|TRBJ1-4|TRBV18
CASSLDRATNEKLFF
TGTGCCAGCTCTCTCGACAGAGCAACTAATGAAAAACTGTTTTTT
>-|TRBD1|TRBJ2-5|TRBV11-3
CASSISFGQAPETQYF
TGTGCCAGCAGCATTAGTTTCGGACAGGCGCCGGAGACCCAGTACTTC
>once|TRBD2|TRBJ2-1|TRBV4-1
CASSQVVASGGGNEQFF
TGCGCCAGCAGCCAAGTGGTTGCCAGCGGGGGGGGCAATGAGCAGTTCTTC
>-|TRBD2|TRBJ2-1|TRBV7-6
CASKSLGTSGYYNEQFF
TGTGCCAGCAAAAGCTTAGGGACTAGCGGATACTACAATGAGCAGTTCTTC
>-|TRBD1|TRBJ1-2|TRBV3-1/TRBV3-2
CASSQGTGDGYTF
TGTGCCAGCAGCCAAGGGACAGGGGACGGCTACACCTTC
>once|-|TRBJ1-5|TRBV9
CASSARGNSNQPQHF
TGTGCCAGCAGCGCCAGGGGTAATAGCAATCAGCCCCAGCATTTT
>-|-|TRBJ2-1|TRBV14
CASSRPGSRDNEQFF
TGTGCCAGCTCACGGCCAGGGTCTAGGGACAATGAGCAGTTCTTC
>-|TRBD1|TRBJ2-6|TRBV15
CATSRDGGTGWTNVLTF
TGTGCCACCAGCAGAGATGGGGGGACAGGGTGGACCAACGTCCTGACTTTC
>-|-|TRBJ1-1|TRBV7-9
CASSRGERSTEAFF
TGTGCCAGCAGCCGCGGGGAAAGGAGCACTGAAGCTTTCTTT
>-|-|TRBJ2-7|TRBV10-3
CAINRDPAREQYF
TGTGCCATCAACAGGGATCCGGCGCGCGAGCAGTACTTC
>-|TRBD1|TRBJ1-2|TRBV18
CASSLDRENYGYTF
TGTGCCAGCTCACTGGACAGGGAAAACTATGGCTACACCTTC
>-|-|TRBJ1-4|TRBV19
CASSTDPPGTNEKLFF
TGTGCCAGTAGTACCGACCCACCGGGAACTAATGAAAAACTGTTTTTT
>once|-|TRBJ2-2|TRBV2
CASIERRFTGELFF
TGTGCCAGCATCGAGCGGCGATTCACCGGGGAGCTGTTTTTT
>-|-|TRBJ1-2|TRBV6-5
CASRLANYGYTF
TGTGCCAGCAGGCTCGCGAACTATGGCTACACCTTC
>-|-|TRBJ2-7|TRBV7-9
CASTLTGEQYF
TGTGCCAGCACATTAACGGGGGAGCAGTACTTC
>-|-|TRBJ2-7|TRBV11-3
CPAQAAHEQYF
TGTCCTGCGCAGGCCGCCCACGAGCAGTACTTC
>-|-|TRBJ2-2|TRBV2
CASTTETNTGELFF
TGTGCCAGCACTACGGAGACGAACACCGGGGAGCTGTTTTTT
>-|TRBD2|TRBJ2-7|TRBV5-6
CASSPRLAGLSEQYF
TGTGCCAGCAGCCCAAGACTAGCGGGACTATCCGAGCAGTACTTC
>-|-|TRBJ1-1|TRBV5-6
CASSLTGRAEAFF
TGTGCCAGCAGCCTGACGGGCAGGGCCGAAGCTTTCTTT
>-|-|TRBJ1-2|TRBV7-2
CASSPDPRGLGYTF
TGTGCCAGCAGCCCTGACCCCAGGGGCCTTGGCTACACCTTC
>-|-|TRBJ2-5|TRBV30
CAWARGLQETQYF
TGTGCCTGGGCTCGCGGGCTGCAAGAGACCCAGTACTTC
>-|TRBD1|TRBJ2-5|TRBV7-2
CASSFSRQGNQETQYF
TGTGCCAGCAGCTTCTCCCGACAGGGGAACCAGGAGACCCAGTACTTC
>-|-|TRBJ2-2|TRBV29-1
CSVDQGNTGELFF
TGCAGCGTTGATCAGGGGAACACCGGGGAGCTGTTTTTT
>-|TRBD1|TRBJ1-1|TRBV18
CASYDTGGGTEAFF
TGTGCCAGCTATGACACAGGGGGGGGGACTGAAGCTTTCTTT
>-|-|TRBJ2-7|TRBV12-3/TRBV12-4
CASSFYRVREQYF
TGTGCCAGCAGTTTTTATCGGGTACGGGAGCAGTACTTC
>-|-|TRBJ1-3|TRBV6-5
CASRINRGGNTIYF
TGTGCCAGCAGGATTAATCGGGGAGGAAACACCATATATTTT
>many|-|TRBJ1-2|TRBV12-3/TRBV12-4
CASSEGFLLYTF
TGTGCCAGCAGCGAGGGATTTCTACTCTACACCTTC
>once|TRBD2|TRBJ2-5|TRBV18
CASSRGLAETQYF
TGTGCCAGCTCAAGGGGACTAGCTGAGACCCAGTACTTC
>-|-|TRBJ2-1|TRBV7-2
CASSLELPGASNEQFF
TGTGCCAGCAGCTTAGAATTGCCAGGGGCCTCCAATGAGCAGTTCTTC
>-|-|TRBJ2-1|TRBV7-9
CASSSSENEQFF
TGTGCCAGCAGCTCGTCTGAGAATGAGCAGTTCTTC
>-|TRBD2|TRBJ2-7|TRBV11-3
CASSLRGEWSYEQYF
TGTGCCAGCAGCCTACGGGGGGAATGGTCCTACGAGCAGTACTTC
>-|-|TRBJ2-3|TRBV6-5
CASSYSSADTQYF
TGTGCCAGCAGTTACTCGTCGGCAGATACGCAGTATTTT
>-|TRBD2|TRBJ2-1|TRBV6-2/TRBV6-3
CASSSGGSYNEQFF
TGTGCCAGCAGTTCGGGAGGCTCCTACAATGAGCAGTTCTTC
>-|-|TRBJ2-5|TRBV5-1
CASSLASPLQETQYF
TGCGCCAGCAGCTTGGCGTCCCCCCTCCAAGAGACCCAGTACTTC
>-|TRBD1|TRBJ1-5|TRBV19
CASRPLGQGDQPQHF
TGTGCCAGTAGACCACTAGGCCAGGGGGATCAGCCCCAGCATTTT
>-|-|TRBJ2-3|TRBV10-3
CAISEGGGSDTQYF
TGTGCCATCAGTGAGGGAGGGGGCTCAGATACGCAGTATTTT
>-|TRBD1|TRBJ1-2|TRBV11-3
CASKGTGDYGYTF
TGTGCCAGCAAGGGAACAGGGGACTATGGCTACACCTTC
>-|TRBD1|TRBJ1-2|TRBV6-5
CASSYSTGTGAGYTF
TGTGCCAGCAGTTACTCGACCGGGACAGGGGCTGGCTACACCTTC